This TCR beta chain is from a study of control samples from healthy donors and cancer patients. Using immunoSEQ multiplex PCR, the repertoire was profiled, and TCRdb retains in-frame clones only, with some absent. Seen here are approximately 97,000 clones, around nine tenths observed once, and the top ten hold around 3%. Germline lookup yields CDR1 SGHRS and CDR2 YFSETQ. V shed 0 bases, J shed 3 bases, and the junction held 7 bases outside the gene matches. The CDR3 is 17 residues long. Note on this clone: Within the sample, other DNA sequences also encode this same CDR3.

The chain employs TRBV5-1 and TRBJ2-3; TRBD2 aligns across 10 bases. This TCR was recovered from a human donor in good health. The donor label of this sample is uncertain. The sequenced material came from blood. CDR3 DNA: TGCGCCAGCAGCTTGGGGAGCGGGGGGGCCTCAACAGATACGCAGTATTTT. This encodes CASSLGSGGASTDTQYF.